The 14 T cell receptor beta chains given below trace back to one sample, sequenced in a study of spatial heterogeneity in lung cancer. Time point given: blood at routine non-recurrence follow-up after resection. The input material, whole RNA from tumor, nontumor lung or frozen PBMC, was sequenced unsorted. One entry per CDR3 protein, called by TCRdb with MiXCR from the 5' RACE reads. This table holds around 110,000 distinct CDR3 sequences, 12% found once. Sequenced material: PBMCs, taken at follow-up. Receptor source: a male donor with early-stage non-small cell lung cancer.

This clonotype has a count of ten or more. The chain combines TRBV28 with TRBJ2-7; D possibly corresponds to TRBD1 (7 bases). The CDR3 runs to 14 residues. Trimming shortened V by 7 bases and J by 3 bases, and 16 bases separated the two germline ends. Germline CDR1 and CDR2: MDHEN and SYDVKM. The CDR3 loop reads CASIPQGGNYEQYF. CDR3 DNA sequence: TGTGCCAGCATTCCTCAGGGGGGAAACTACGAGCAGTACTTC.

This clonotype has ten or more counts. The J gene is TRBJ2-2, the V gene TRBV7-2; D might be TRBD1 or TRBD2, each matching 5 bases. V lost 2 bases, J lost 5 bases, and 15 bases lay in between. The CDR3 spans 16 residues. The germline V gene encodes CDR1 SGHTA and CDR2 FQGNSA. In DNA, the CDR3 is TGTGCCAGCAGCTTATACGGGACGGGGAGAACCGGGGAGCTGTTTTTT. Amino acid sequence: CASSLYGTGRTGELFF.

V gene TRBV5-6 combines with J gene TRBJ1-4; 7 bases match TRBD1. Germline CDR1 is SGHDT and CDR2 is YYEEEE. Germline trimming cut 4 bases from V and 3 bases from J; bases unmatched to any gene: 6. The CDR3 has 15 amino acids. CDR3 DNA: TGTGCCAGCAGCGCTCAGGGGGGAGCTAATGAAAAACTGTTTTTT. Its protein is CASSAQGGANEKLFF.

This clonotype came up a few times. V gene TRBV6-5 combines with J gene TRBJ2-7, with TRBD2 matching 10 bases. Germline V lookup: CDR1 MNHEY, CDR2 SVGAGI. The V gene end was trimmed by 2 bases and the J gene end by 3 bases; junction bases not matched to a gene: 4. CDR3 length: 15 residues. In DNA form, the CDR3 reads TGTGCCAGCAGTTACCTAGCGGGGGCGAGCTACGAGCAGTACTTC. Its protein product is CASSYLAGASYEQYF.

The sample holds a few counts of this clonotype. The V and J genes are TRBV6-6 and TRBJ1-3; possible D gene TRBD1, 5 bases. The ends were cut back, 6 bases at V and 1 base at J, with 16 bases in the middle. The CDR3 spans 16 residues. Germline values: CDR1 MNHNY, CDR2 SVGAGI (reference sequence). The CDR3 loop is CASRNAGTDSGNTIYF. CDR3 nucleotides: TGTGCCAGCAGGAACGCCGGGACGGATTCTGGAAACACCATATATTTT.

Only a few counts were recorded for this clonotype. The chain links TRBV11-2 to TRBJ2-3; 10 bases agree with TRBD1. The trim removed 6 bases at V and 0 bases at J, leaving 12 bases unmatched. CDR3 size: 18 residues. CDR1 is SGHAT and CDR2 is FQNNGV in the germline V gene. This CDR3 is CASRPVRWDRGSTDTQYF. CDR3 nucleotides: TGTGCCAGCAGGCCCGTTCGTTGGGACAGGGGAAGCACAGATACGCAGTATTTT.

This chain links TRBV10-3 with TRBJ1-1, with D maybe TRBD1 (5 bases). The germline V and J ends were trimmed by 6 bases and 0 bases, with 11 bases remaining between them. The germline CDR1 and CDR2 sequences are ENHRY and SYGVKD. CDR3 length: 14 residues. The CDR3 DNA reads as TGTGCCATCAGGCGGGACGACATGAACACTGAAGCTTTCTTT. This encodes CAIRRDDMNTEAFF.

This clonotype has more than one count but fewer than ten. The rearrangement uses TRBV20-1 and TRBJ1-6, with TRBD1 identical over 9 bases. The CDR3 is 16 residues long. Germline V lookup: CDR1 DFQATT, CDR2 SNEGSKA (reference sequence). V was pared by 0 bases and J by 8 bases, with 8 bases of the junction left unmatched. CDR3 DNA: TGCAGTGCTAGAGATAGGAACAGGGGGCCACATTCACCCCTCCACTTT. Protein sequence: CSARDRNRGPHSPLHF.

This clonotype has only a few counts. The rearrangement links TRBV11-3 to TRBJ2-3; 9 positions agree with TRBD2. The CDR3 runs 15 residues. Trimming removed 3 bases from V and 3 bases from J; junction bases left unmatched: 4. Germline V gives CDR1 SGHNT, CDR2 YENEEA. CDR3 coding DNA: TGTGCCAGCAGCTTCCAGGGACTAGCAACAGATACGCAGTATTTT. Translation gives CASSFQGLATDTQYF.

The genes are TRBV10-3 and TRBJ2-7; 9 bases are shared with TRBD1. Germline V lookup: CDR1 ENHRY, CDR2 SYGVKD. This CDR3 spans 12 amino acids. V trimming: 6 bases; J trimming: 6 bases; junction bases outside the gene matches: 3. CDR3 amino acids: CAISRDRAEQYF. CDR3 DNA sequence: TGTGCCATCAGCCGGGACAGGGCCGAGCAGTACTTC.

V gene TRBV10-3 combines with J gene TRBJ1-5; D not certain. Germline V gene data show CDR1 as ENHRY and CDR2 as SYGVKD. The CDR3 sequence is 14 residues long. Trimming stripped 0 bases from V and 6 bases from J, with 9 bases between. The CDR3 region has the DNA TGTGCCATCAGTGAGTCGATAGGAATTCAGCCCCAGCATTTT. Translation: CAISESIGIQPQHF.

The V and J genes are TRBV12-3 or TRBV12-4 and TRBJ2-5; no firm D call. The CDR3 extends over 13 amino acids. The germline V and J ends were trimmed by 3 bases and 3 bases, with 8 bases remaining between them. CDR3 DNA sequence: TGTGCCAGCAGTTTTCGAAGCGAAGAGACCCAGTACTTC. It yields the protein CASSFRSEETQYF.

Ten or more counts support this clonotype. This rearrangement joins TRBV11-2 to TRBJ1-1; the D is unclear. Per the germline V gene, CDR1 is SGHAT and CDR2 is FQNNGV. This CDR3 has 14 residues. V was trimmed by 3 bases and J by 0 bases, leaving 8 bases between them. The CDR3 DNA sequence: TGTGCCAGCAGCTTCTCAGGAATGAACACTGAAGCTTTCTTT. This encodes CASSFSGMNTEAFF.

This clonotype was picked up many times. The chain combines TRBV2 with TRBJ2-3, with D perhaps matching TRBD1 or TRBD2 (5 bases each). This CDR3 region has 14 residues. The V end lost 3 bases, the J end lost 2 bases, and 9 bases lay between the germline ends. Germline V gene sequence: CDR1 SNHLY, CDR2 FYNNEI. The CDR3 is CASSDGGLTDTQYF. The CDR3 region has the DNA TGTGCCAGCAGTGATGGGGGTCTCACAGATACGCAGTATTTT.